This T cell receptor (beta chain) stems from a study of CD8 T cells in ankylosing spondylitis. Study results and caveats: A TCR beta motif made of fewer than ten highly homologous variants seemed typical of ankylosing spondylitis blood. Clones linked to disease, bearing a CD8+ phenotype, were relatively rare in peripheral blood. The clones that were linked to disease were reported to be significantly enriched in matched synovial fluid samples from ankylosing spondylitis patients.

From the 5' RACE reads, TCRdb called clonotypes with MiXCR, one entry per CDR3 protein. The profile shows roughly 700,000 distinct CDR3 sequences, around 20% of them singletons. The CDR3 has 12 residues. The germline CDR1 and CDR2 sequences are LGHNT and FRNRAP. V lost 6 bases and J lost 4, with 7 bases in between. This clonotype has more than one count but fewer than ten. Its antigen is unknown. Sequencing was carried out using blood, either unsorted or a sorted T cell fraction (not recorded which). J is TRBJ1-3 and V is TRBV12-5; no definite D call. The clonotype was recovered from a male donor with ankylosing spondylitis. The CDR3 here is CASGNGGNTIYF. CDR3 sequence (DNA): TGTGCTAGTGGCAACGGAGGAAACACCATATATTTT.